The sequence of this T cell receptor (beta chain) was determined in a study of response to subunit inactivated influenza vaccine. TCRdb re-analysed the RT-PCR reads in MiXCR, keeping a single row per CDR3 protein. Among 860,000 or so distinct CDR3 sequences listed, about 20% were seen once. Study observations and caveats: With each seasonal influenza vaccination, the authors suggested, few new T cells are recruited.

As regards this clonotype: The antigen remains unidentified.

V was cut by 11 bases and J by 1 base, with 15 bases left in between. Germline CDR1 and CDR2: ENHRY and SYGVKD. The CDR3 sequence is 14 residues long. This sample comprised PBMCs from blood, obtained roughly 5 days after vaccination. The source of this sequence is a man aged 50 to 59 who received an inactivated influenza vaccine. The V gene is TRBV10-3, the J gene TRBJ1-5; no definite D call. CDR3 sequence: CASRATDSNQPQHF. DNA for the CDR3: TGTGCCTCCCGGGCCACTGACAGCAATCAGCCCCAGCATTTT.